This TCR beta chain stems from a study of metastatic and nonmetastatic thyroid tumors. Study-wide background: The authors compared repertoires across blood and tumor or nodule tissue from malignant and benign thyroid patients. Broader study findings: According to reports, the diversity of TCR beta was significantly higher in malignant thyroid tumors than in benign nodules, and this held in both blood and tumor samples.

This CDR3 spans 14 amino acids. Losses at the gene ends were 3 bases for V and 1 base for J; bases not matched to a gene: 3. Germline assignment: CDR1 DFQATT and CDR2 SNEGSKA (reference sequence). Each patient came to thyroid surgery without any prior treatment (of any kind). In the original workflow: The authors used CDR3 differences across clinicopathological groups to build a distant-metastasis classifier for papillary thyroid cancer. TCRdb reanalyzed the PCR reads with MiXCR. The V and J calls come from TCRdb's annotation, not from the publication. The sample lists about 6,400 clones; around 27% were seen once. Remarks on this clone: Its antigen remains unidentified.

This TCR was sampled from a female donor with papillary thyroid cancer or a benign thyroid nodule (not recorded which). Some clones in this sample may be carry-over from other donors' samples. Sequencing was performed on adjacent normal tissue. This rearrangement joins TRBV20-1 to TRBJ1-1; TRBD1 matches 9 bases. This chain's CDR3 is CSARGQGGNTEAFF. The CDR3 bases are TGCAGTGCTAGGGGACAGGGTGGGAACACTGAAGCTTTCTTT.